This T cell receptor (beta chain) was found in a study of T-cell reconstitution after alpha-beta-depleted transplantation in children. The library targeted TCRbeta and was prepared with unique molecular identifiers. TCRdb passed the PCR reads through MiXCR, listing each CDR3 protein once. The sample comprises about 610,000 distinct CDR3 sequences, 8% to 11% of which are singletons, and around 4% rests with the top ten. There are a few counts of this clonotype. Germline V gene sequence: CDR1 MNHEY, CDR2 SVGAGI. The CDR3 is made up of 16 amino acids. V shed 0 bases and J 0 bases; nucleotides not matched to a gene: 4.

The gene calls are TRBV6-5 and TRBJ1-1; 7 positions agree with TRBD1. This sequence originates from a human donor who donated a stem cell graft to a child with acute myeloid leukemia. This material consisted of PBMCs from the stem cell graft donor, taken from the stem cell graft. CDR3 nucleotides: TGTGCCAGCAGTTACTCGGACAGGTTTATGAACACTGAAGCTTTCTTT. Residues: CASSYSDRFMNTEAFF.